Presented here are 2 T cell receptor beta chains from one specimen sequenced in a study of cytomegalovirus exposure and HLA in healthy donors. The PCR used 60 Vbeta and 13 Jbeta primers. Generated by immunoSEQ multiplex PCR, the TCRdb table keeps only in-frame clones and is missing some. The table lists over 100,000 clones, about 72% of them singletons. Specimen: PBMCs. The receptor set was obtained from a female donor in good health and CMV-seronegative.

V usage is TRBV5-4 and J usage is TRBJ2-2; the match to TRBD2 covers 11 bases. The V and J ends lost 4 bases and 3 bases, in that order; junction bases with no gene match: 5. Germline V gene sequence: CDR1 SGHNT, CDR2 YYREEE (reference sequence). The CDR3 runs 16 residues. CDR3 DNA sequence: TGTGCCAGCAGCCCCTATAGCGGGAGGGACACCGGGGAGCTGTTTTTT. Its translation is CASSPYSGRDTGELFF.

The chain has TRBV7-2 and TRBJ2-3; 11 bases are shared with TRBD2. Trimming cost V 6 bases and J 2 bases; bases outside gene matches: 4. Germline lookup yields CDR1 SGHTA and CDR2 FQGNSA. The CDR3 is made up of 15 amino acids. This CDR3 reads CASRLLAGVTDTQYF. For the CDR3, the DNA is TGTGCCAGCAGATTACTAGCGGGAGTCACAGATACGCAGTATTTT.